The 2 T cell receptor beta chains listed next were all sequenced from one sample in a study of blood T cell repertoires in COVID-19. Clones were sequenced by immunoSEQ multiplex PCR, and TCRdb holds only the in-frame ones, with some missing. The data hold around 46,000 clones, with roughly 77% observed a single time. Specimen: peripheral blood. The receptors here all came from a human donor with active or convalescent COVID-19. The donor label of this sample is uncertain.

The V and J genes are TRBV6-5 and TRBJ1-1; D gene unclear. The CDR3 extends over 13 amino acids. The germline V gene encodes CDR1 MNHEY and CDR2 SVGAGI. Trimming removed 10 bases from V and 0 bases from J, with 12 bases in between. The CDR3 DNA reads TGTGCCACCCAACTCCACTTGAACACTGAAGCTTTCTTT. Its translation is CATQLHLNTEAFF.

The J gene is TRBJ1-2, the V gene TRBV5-1; D is undetermined. The ends were cut back, 2 bases at V and 7 bases at J, with 18 bases in the middle. This CDR3 contains 15 residues. Looked up from germline, CDR1 is SGHRS and CDR2 is YFSETQ. The CDR3 region has the DNA TGCGCCAGCAGCTTCGACTTATCTTCGGGTGGTGGCTACACCTTC. It specifies CASSFDLSSGGGYTF.